These 23 T cell receptor beta chains came from one sample sequenced in a study of blood T cells in healthy people across ages. Alongside a J-beta primer mix, a sample-barcoded 5' primer served in a second PCR lasting roughly 7 to 12 cycles. TCRdb used MiXCR to reprocess the 5' RACE reads, holding one entry per CDR3 protein. The data show 550,000 to 700,000 distinct CDR3 sequences, with approximately 30% seen just once and roughly 20% held by the top ten. The specimen was blood. The source is a woman aged 70-85 years in good health.

This clonotype was seen a few times. The CDR3 DNA follows: TGCGCCAGCAGCTACGGGACAGGGGATGATTACGAGCAGTACTTC. Translating gives CASSYGTGDDYEQYF. The chain links TRBV5-1 to TRBJ2-5, with 10 nucleotides matching TRBD1. The J call may be incorrect, as the DNA end agrees better with TRBJ2-7. From germline, CDR1 is SGHRS and CDR2 YFSETQ. This CDR3 contains 15 residues.

V usage is TRBV9 and J usage is TRBJ2-1; 14 bases fit TRBD2. J was trimmed by 4 bases and V by 4 bases; bases with no gene match: 4. The CDR3 loop spans 16 amino acids. In germline, CDR1 is SGDLS, CDR2 YYNGEE. The CDR3 here is CASSTGTSGGYNEQFF. CDR3 DNA sequence: TGTGCCAGCAGCACTGGGACTAGCGGGGGTTACAATGAGCAGTTCTTC.

This clonotype was detected once. This chain connects TRBV20-1 to TRBJ2-7; D is undetermined. Trimming cost V 0 bases and J 2 bases, with 11 bases left between them. The germline V gene encodes CDR1 DFQATT and CDR2 SNEGSKA (reference sequence). The CDR3 sequence is 14 residues long. The CDR3 region has the DNA TGCAGTGCTAGAGATCGGCGGTCAACCTACGAGCAGTACTTC. It yields the protein CSARDRRSTYEQYF.

This clonotype has just a few counts. The chain is built from TRBV7-6 and TRBJ1-2; a weak D match, TRBD1 (5 bases). The V gene's germline CDR1 is SGHVS and CDR2 FNYEAQ. The CDR3 has 15 residues. V shed 1 base and J shed 0 bases, with 9 bases lying between them. The CDR3 spells CASSLGLGPNYGYTF. The CDR3 DNA reads TGTGCCAGCAGCTTAGGGTTGGGGCCTAACTATGGCTACACCTTC.

There are a few counts of this clonotype. This chain links TRBV7-2 with TRBJ1-1; tentative D call: TRBD1 (5 bases). V was shortened by 4 bases and J by 1 base, with 10 bases between the two germline ends. This CDR3 contains 14 residues. Germline V CDR1 and CDR2: SGHTA, FQGNSA. CDR3 region: CASSSGPTNTEAFF. The CDR3 nucleotides read TGTGCCAGCAGCTCGGGACCGACGAACACTGAAGCTTTCTTT.

The chain joins TRBV11-2 to TRBJ1-6; 9 bases line up with TRBD1. From germline, CDR1 is SGHAT and CDR2 FQNNGV. The CDR3 contains 15 residues. With 2 bases clipped from V and 7 bases from J, the junction kept 3 bases outside the gene matches. The CDR3 region has the DNA TGTGCCAGCAGCTTATGGGACAGGGTCAATTCACCCCTCCACTTT. Its translation is CASSLWDRVNSPLHF. Using reference TRBV11-2 and TRBJ1-6 for the parts outside the CDR3, the full variable domain is EAGVAQSPRYKIIEKRQSVAFWCNPISGHATLYWYQQILGQGPKLLIQFQNNGVVDDSQLPKDRFSAERLKGVDSTLKIQPAKLEDSAVYLCASSLWDRVNSPLHFGNGTRLTVT.

This chain joins TRBV5-1 and TRBJ1-3; D call uncertain. The germline gives CDR1 SGHRS, CDR2 YFSETQ. The CDR3 consists of 13 residues. Between the trimmed V and J ends, which lost 3 bases and 4 bases, there was a span of 8 bases. The CDR3 is CASSSDGGNTIYF. The CDR3 DNA is TGCGCCAGCAGCTCGGACGGGGGAAACACCATATATTTT.

A few counts support this clonotype. This chain links TRBV11-2 with TRBJ2-2; no definite D call. With 5 bases removed from V and 8 bases from J, the gap between germline ends came to 9 bases. Looked up from germline, CDR1 is SGHAT and CDR2 is FQNNGV. CDR3 length: 12 amino acids. In DNA, the CDR3 is TGTGCCAGCAGCATTTTACAGGGGGAGCTGTTTTTT. This codes for CASSILQGELFF. The complete variable domain, with remaining parts taken from reference TRBV11-2 and TRBJ2-2, reads EAGVAQSPRYKIIEKRQSVAFWCNPISGHATLYWYQQILGQGPKLLIQFQNNGVVDDSQLPKDRFSAERLKGVDSTLKIQPAKLEDSAVYLCASSILQGELFFGEGSRLTVL.

To note about this clonotype: One junction end does not reproduce the germline sequence, and a read error may be involved. For the CDR3, the DNA is TGCGCCAGCAGCTTCCCTAGCGGGGGGGCCGATAATGATCAGTTCTTC. It yields the protein CASSFPSGGADNDQFF. The chain is built from TRBV5-1 and TRBJ2-1; the match to TRBD2 covers 12 bases. Germline V gene sequence: CDR1 SGHRS, CDR2 YFSETQ. The CDR3 spans 16 residues.

The rearrangement uses TRBV10-3 and TRBJ1-3; 9 bases line up with TRBD1. The CDR3 sequence is 15 residues long. Germline CDR1 ENHRY, CDR2 SYGVKD. V lost 8 bases, J lost 4 bases, and 9 bases stayed unmatched. The CDR3 nucleotides read TGTGCCATCGGGGACAGGGTTCCCCTCGGAAACACCATATATTTT. Translating gives CAIGDRVPLGNTIYF.

The chain couples TRBV20-1 to TRBJ1-3; D might be TRBD1 (5 bases). The CDR3 extends over 15 amino acids. With 1 base removed from V and 5 bases from J, the gap between germline ends came to 15 bases. Germline-derived CDR1 and CDR2 are DFQATT and SNEGSKA (reference sequence). CDR3 bases: TGCAGTGCTAGAGCGACCGGGACCCAACGAAACACCATATATTTT. Translation: CSARATGTQRNTIYF.

In its sample, this clonotype was seen a few times. V gene TRBV6-5 combines with J gene TRBJ1-3, with D perhaps TRBD1 (5 bases). Germline assignment: CDR1 MNHEY and CDR2 SVGAGI. This CDR3 is built from 15 residues. Between the trimmed V and J ends, which lost 9 bases and 2 bases, there was a span of 17 bases. The CDR3 sequence is CASSYGRGPGNTIYF. The CDR3 nucleotides read TGTGCCAGTTCGTACGGGAGGGGACCTGGAAACACCATATATTTT.

The chain carries TRBV20-1 and TRBJ1-1; no definite D call. This CDR3 has 14 residues. Germline CDR1 reads DFQATT; CDR2 reads SNEGSKA (reference sequence). V shed 3 bases and J shed 1 base, with 12 bases lying between them. In DNA, the CDR3 is TGCAGTGCTAGTTCAGTCCAACCGAACACTGAAGCTTTCTTT. It yields the protein CSASSVQPNTEAFF.

V is TRBV28 and J is TRBJ2-3; D perhaps matches TRBD2 (6 bases). Germline loops: CDR1 MDHEN, CDR2 SYDVKM. This CDR3 comprises 18 residues. Trimming stripped 2 bases from V and 4 bases from J, with 22 bases between. CDR3 DNA sequence: TGTGCCAGCAGTTTAACCCCGCGGGTTGGGGGGATGGCAGATACGCAGTATTTT. Its translation: CASSLTPRVGGMADTQYF.

The chain carries TRBV7-9 and TRBJ2-5; 7 nucleotides agree with TRBD1. Germline V gives CDR1 SEHNR, CDR2 FQNEAQ (reference sequence). V lost 5 bases, J lost 5 bases, and 11 bases stayed unmatched. The length of the CDR3 is 15 residues. The CDR3 DNA sequence: TGTGCCAGCAGCAGCCGACAGGGCACGGGGGAGACCCAGTACTTC. This codes for CASSSRQGTGETQYF.

This clonotype was seen repeatedly, ten times or more. V gene TRBV7-9 combines with J gene TRBJ2-1; D uncertain. This CDR3 spans 13 amino acids. Germline V gene lookup returns CDR1 SEHNR and CDR2 FQNEAQ (reference sequence). The V end was cut by 5 bases, the J end by 3 bases, with 8 bases between. The CDR3 nucleotides are TGTGCCAGCAGCACCTCTAGCTACAATGAGCAGTTCTTC. It encodes CASSTSSYNEQFF. The variable domain in full, completed from reference TRBV7-9 and TRBJ2-1, reads DTGVSQNPRHKITKRGQNVTFRCDPISEHNRLYWYRQTLGQGPEFLTYFQNEAQLEKSRLLSDRFSAERPKGSFSTLEIQRTEQGDSAMYLCASSTSSYNEQFFGPGTRLTVL.

The chain has TRBV21-1 and TRBJ2-7; the DNA was not used to check the table's D call, TRBD1. TRBV21-1 is reported as a pseudogene. The length of the CDR3 is 15 residues. The CDR3 protein is CASSKVGAGGDEQYF. DNA for the CDR3: TGTGCCAGCAGCAAAGTTGGGGCAGGTGGCGACGAGCAGTACTTC.

The CDR3 nucleotides read TGCAGTGCTAGTCATTCAGGCCCCAAGACCCAGTACTTC. This codes for CSASHSGPKTQYF. The chain couples TRBV20-1 to TRBJ2-5; D unresolved. Germline CDR1 DFQATT, CDR2 SNEGSKA (reference sequence). The CDR3 is made up of 13 amino acids. V lost 3 bases, J lost 6 bases, and 14 bases lay in between.

This chain uses TRBV7-3 with TRBJ2-2, with D uncertain. The ends were cut back, 7 bases at V and 4 bases at J, with 13 bases in the middle. Per the germline V gene, CDR1 is SGHTA and CDR2 is FQGTGA. There are 14 residues in the CDR3. In DNA form, the CDR3 reads TGTGCCAGCACTCTAGGCCCAGCCACCGGGGAGCTGTTTTTT. It is translated as CASTLGPATGELFF.

Ten or more counts support this clonotype. The J gene is TRBJ2-1, the V gene TRBV12-3 or TRBV12-4; 12 bases map to TRBD2. The CDR3 extends over 17 amino acids. After removal of 10 bases from V and 2 bases from J, the junction contained 12 bases not matched to a gene. The CDR3 protein is CATRPGRTSGAYNEQFF. CDR3 in DNA: TGTGCCACCCGCCCGGGGAGGACTAGCGGGGCCTACAATGAGCAGTTCTTC.

This clonotype was seen more than once but under ten times. This rearrangement joins TRBV7-2 to TRBJ1-1; 7 bases fit TRBD1. Germline V gene sequence: CDR1 SGHTA, CDR2 FQGNSA. The CDR3 extends over 14 amino acids. Trimming took 8 bases from V and 3 from J; bases not matched to a gene: 9. CDR3 nucleotide sequence: TGTGCCAGCCTCATGACAGGGCAATACACTGAAGCTTTCTTT. Its translation is CASLMTGQYTEAFF.

This chain joins TRBV6-2 or TRBV6-3 and TRBJ1-5, with 7 bases matching TRBD1. Trimming cost V 7 bases and J 2 bases; bases outside gene matches: 8. This CDR3 has 15 amino acids. CDR1 and CDR2 (germline): MNHEY, SVGEGT. In DNA, the CDR3 is TGTGCCAGCACACCGACAGGGTGGGGCAATCAGCCCCAGCATTTT. This sequence encodes CASTPTGWGNQPQHF.

The chain employs TRBV12-3 or TRBV12-4 and TRBJ1-1; 9 bases are a match to TRBD1. The CDR3 totals 14 residues. The V and J ends lost 3 bases and 7 bases, in that order; junction bases with no gene match: 6. The CDR3 DNA sequence: TGTGCCAGCAGTTTTAGACAGGGGGTTAATGAAGCTTTCTTT. Translation: CASSFRQGVNEAFF.